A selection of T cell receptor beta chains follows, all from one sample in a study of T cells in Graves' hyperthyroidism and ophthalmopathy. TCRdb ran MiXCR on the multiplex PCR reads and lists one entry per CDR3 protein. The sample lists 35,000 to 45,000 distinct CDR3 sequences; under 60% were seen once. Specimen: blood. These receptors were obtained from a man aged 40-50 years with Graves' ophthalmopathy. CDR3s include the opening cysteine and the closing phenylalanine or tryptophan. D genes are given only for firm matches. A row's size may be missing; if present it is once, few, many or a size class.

cdr3_nt: TGTGCCAGCAGCCAGGACAGAGCCTACGAGCAGTACTTC
cdr3_aa: CASSQDRAYEQYF
j_call: TRBJ2-7
clone_size: medium-sized
cdr3_length: 13
v_call: TRBV7-9
d_call: NA

cdr3_nt: TGTGCCAGCAGCTGGAGGGCCGAAGATACGCAGTATTTT
cdr3_aa: CASSWRAEDTQYF
j_call: TRBJ2-3
clone_size: NA
cdr3_length: 13
v_call: TRBV11-1
d_call: NA

cdr3_nt: TGTGCCAGCGGCGCTGTTCAGCCCCAGCATTTT
cdr3_aa: CASGAVQPQHF
j_call: TRBJ1-5
clone_size: NA
cdr3_length: 11
v_call: TRBV9
d_call: NA

cdr3_nt: TGTGCCAGCAGGCCACCGACAGAGCTCTATGGCTACACCTTC
cdr3_aa: CASRPPTELYGYTF
j_call: TRBJ1-2
clone_size: many
cdr3_length: 14
v_call: TRBV5-4
d_call: NA

cdr3_nt: TGTGCCAGCAGCTTGGGGGTGGGAAGGGGCTACACCTTC
cdr3_aa: CASSLGVGRGYTF
j_call: TRBJ1-2
clone_size: NA
cdr3_length: 13
v_call: TRBV13
d_call: NA

cdr3_nt: TGTGCCAGCAGGAAGGGCAGAAGCACAGATACGCAGTATTTT
cdr3_aa: CASRKGRSTDTQYF
j_call: TRBJ2-3
clone_size: many
cdr3_length: 14
v_call: TRBV6-1
d_call: NA

cdr3_nt: TGTGCCAGCAGCCCCCACACGTCATTTCTTCAGCCGGGATCTGGGGCCAACGTCCTGACTTTC
cdr3_aa: CASSPHTSFLQPGSGANVLTF
j_call: TRBJ2-6
clone_size: many
cdr3_length: 21
v_call: TRBV14
d_call: NA

cdr3_nt: TGTGCCAGCAAGAGGACTAGCGGGAGAACGCAGTACTTC
cdr3_aa: CASKRTSGRTQYF
j_call: TRBJ2-7
clone_size: many
cdr3_length: 13
v_call: TRBV6-5
d_call: TRBD2

cdr3_nt: TGTGCCAGCAGTTTAAGAGGGGGGGCGCCGGGCAATCAGCCCCAGCATTTT
cdr3_aa: CASSLRGGAPGNQPQHF
j_call: TRBJ1-5
clone_size: NA
cdr3_length: 17
v_call: TRBV27
d_call: NA

cdr3_nt: TGCAGCGTTGGCCCGGATTACAATGAGCAGTTCTTC
cdr3_aa: CSVGPDYNEQFF
j_call: TRBJ2-1
clone_size: NA
cdr3_length: 12
v_call: TRBV29-1
d_call: NA

cdr3_nt: TGTGCCTGCAGCGTAGGGATGGTCTACGAACCATATTCCTACAATGAGCAGTTCTTC
cdr3_aa: CACSVGMVYEPYSYNEQFF
j_call: TRBJ2-1
clone_size: NA
cdr3_length: 19
v_call: TRBV9
d_call: NA

cdr3_nt: TGCAGCGTTAAGGGACAGGGGAATCAGCCCCAGTACTTC
cdr3_aa: CSVKGQGNQPQYF
j_call: TRBJ2-5
clone_size: NA
cdr3_length: 13
v_call: TRBV29-1
d_call: TRBD1

cdr3_nt: TGCAGTGCTAGAGGGACCGGGGGCTATGGCTACACCTTC
cdr3_aa: CSARGTGGYGYTF
j_call: TRBJ1-2
clone_size: NA
cdr3_length: 13
v_call: TRBV20-1
d_call: NA

cdr3_nt: TGCGCCAGCAGCCTATCACTCCAGGGGACCCAGTACTTC
cdr3_aa: CASSLSLQGTQYF
j_call: TRBJ2-5
clone_size: many
cdr3_length: 13
v_call: TRBV5-1
d_call: NA